The 15 T cell receptor beta chains presented below share a single source sample, sequenced in a study of cytomegalovirus exposure and HLA in healthy donors. PCR employed 60 Vbeta and 13 Jbeta primers. Only in-frame clones appear in the TCRdb table, and some are missing; sequencing was by immunoSEQ multiplex PCR. This sample has more than 120,000 clones; 82% occur once, and the top ten carry approximately 2.4%. Sequencing was performed on PBMCs. The receptors originated from a male donor in good health and CMV-seronegative.

This clone was seen a handful of times. The rearrangement links TRBV20-1 to TRBJ2-5; D call uncertain. CDR3 size: 10 residues. The V end was cut by 6 bases, the J end by 4 bases, with 6 bases between. The V gene's germline CDR1 is DFQATT and CDR2 SNEGSKA (reference sequence). The CDR3: CSALLETQYF. The CDR3, as DNA: TGCAGTGCCCTTTTAGAGACCCAGTACTTC.

V and J are TRBV15 and TRBJ2-5, with TRBD2 matching over 9 bases. The J call may be faulty, since TRBJ2-7 better matches the DNA end. In germline, CDR1 is LNHNV, CDR2 YYDKDF (reference sequence). The CDR3 is made up of 15 amino acids. CDR3 sequence (DNA): TGTGCCACCAGCAGAGAGGCTAGCGGGACCTACGAGCAGTACTTC. As protein: CATSREASGTYEQYF.

This clone was seen only once. V gene TRBV30 combines with J gene TRBJ2-7, with 10 bases lining up with TRBD2. Germline V gene sequence: CDR1 GTSNPN, CDR2 SVGIG (reference sequence). J lost 2 bases, V lost 5 bases, and 6 bases had no gene match. The CDR3 is made up of 14 amino acids. In DNA, the CDR3 is TGTGCCTGGGACTTCGGACTAGCGGCCTACGAGCAGTACTTC. It specifies CAWDFGLAAYEQYF. Variable domain in full (rest from reference TRBV30 and TRBJ2-7): SQTIHQWPATLVQPVGSPLSLECTVEGTSNPNLYWYRQAAGRGLQLLFYSVGIGQISSEVPQNLSASRPQDRQFILSSKKLLLSDSGFYLCAWDFGLAAYEQYFGPGTRLTVT.

The chain carries TRBV4-1 and TRBJ1-2; 7 bases map to TRBD1. After removal of 2 bases from V and 5 bases from J, the junction contained 5 bases not matched to a gene. Germline V CDR1 and CDR2: MGHRA, YSYEKL. The CDR3 totals 14 residues. The CDR3 DNA follows: TGCGCCAGCAGCCAACCGGGACAGCCATATGGCTACACCTTC. This sequence encodes CASSQPGQPYGYTF.

V is TRBV5-1 and J is TRBJ2-1; weak D call: TRBD2 (5 bases). The germline V gene encodes CDR1 SGHRS and CDR2 YFSETQ. The CDR3 has 16 residues. Trimming shortened V by 5 bases and J by 1 base, and 16 bases separated the two germline ends. CDR3 coding DNA: TGCGCCAGCAGAAGGGAGCGGAGAACTTCCTACAATGAGCAGTTCTTC. As protein: CASRRERRTSYNEQFF.

The V and J genes are TRBV5-4 and TRBJ2-5; TRBD2 matches at 13 bases. Germline trimming cut 3 bases from V and 5 bases from J; bases unmatched to any gene: 7. CDR3 length equals 16 residues. Germline V gene sequence: CDR1 SGHNT, CDR2 YYREEE (reference sequence). The CDR3 sequence is CASSSGLAGAWETQYF. CDR3 bases: TGTGCCAGCAGCTCTGGACTAGCGGGAGCATGGGAGACCCAGTACTTC.

The V gene is TRBV27, the J gene TRBJ2-1; 8 nucleotides align to TRBD2. Unmatched junction bases numbered 10, after V lost 5 bases and J lost 10 bases. This CDR3 spans 14 amino acids. Germline V gene sequence: CDR1 MNHEY, CDR2 SMNVEV (reference sequence). CDR3 region: CASSPSGTRDEQFF. The CDR3 nucleotides are TGTGCCAGCAGTCCTTCCGGGACTAGGGACGAGCAGTTCTTC.

The chain carries TRBV7-8 and TRBJ2-3, with 12 bases aligning to TRBD2. After removal of 1 base from V and 0 bases from J, the junction contained 2 bases not matched to a gene. Germline-derived CDR1 and CDR2 are SGHVS and FQNEAQ. This CDR3 contains 17 residues. The CDR3 DNA reads as TGTGCCAGCAGCTTAGGGACTAGCGGGACTAGCACAGATACGCAGTATTTT. Translated, it gives CASSLGTSGTSTDTQYF.

The V and J genes are TRBV28 and TRBJ2-4, with 8 bases fitting TRBD2. Germline CDR1 and CDR2: MDHEN and SYDVKM. This CDR3 is 16 amino acids long. Trimming took 7 bases from V and 0 from J; bases not matched to a gene: 8. The CDR3 sequence is CASTTRGGLAKNIQYF. The CDR3 nucleotides read TGTGCCAGCACCACACGCGGGGGGCTAGCCAAAAACATTCAGTACTTC. Full variable domain (outside the CDR3, taken from reference TRBV28 and TRBJ2-4): DVKVTQSSRYLVKRTGEKVFLECVQDMDHENMFWYRQDPGLGLRLIYFSYDVKMKEKGDIPEGYSVSREKKERFSLILESASTNQTSMYLCASTTRGGLAKNIQYFGAGTRLSVL.

This clone was observed a single time. The CDR3 loop reads CASSLGYEQYF. The CDR3 DNA follows: TGTGCCAGCAGCCTCGGCTACGAGCAGTACTTC. The genes are TRBV5-6 and TRBJ2-7, with no clear D. The CDR3 sequence is 11 residues long. The V gene's germline CDR1 is SGHDT and CDR2 YYEEEE. Trimming took 4 bases from V and 3 from J, leaving 5 bases between them.

The V gene is TRBV7-2, the J gene TRBJ2-7, with 9 bases fitting TRBD2. The germline V gene has CDR1 SGHTA and CDR2 FQGNSA. V gave up 1 base and J gave up 6 bases; unmatched junction bases: 7. There are 15 residues in the CDR3. The DNA for the CDR3 is TGTGCCAGCAGCTTAGGGCCCCAGGGACTAGCCGAGCAGTACTTC. It translates to CASSLGPQGLAEQYF.

J is TRBJ2-3 and V is TRBV6-1; 12 positions match TRBD2. This CDR3 has 15 residues. The V gene's germline CDR1 is MNHNS and CDR2 SASEGT. V shed 6 bases and J 3 bases; nucleotides not matched to a gene: 4. The CDR3 loop is CASRLAGGMTDTQYF. DNA for the CDR3: TGTGCCAGCAGACTAGCGGGAGGTATGACAGATACGCAGTATTTT.

The V call is TRBV28, the J call TRBJ2-7; 7 nucleotides align to TRBD2. The CDR3 is 14 amino acids. The germline gives CDR1 MDHEN, CDR2 SYDVKM. Unmatched junction bases numbered 4, after V lost 5 bases and J lost 0 bases. CDR3 nucleotides: TGTGCCAGCAGTCAACCTAGCGGCTCCTACGAGCAGTACTTC. It encodes CASSQPSGSYEQYF.

The chain couples TRBV4-1 to TRBJ1-1, with a tentative D call TRBD1 (6 bases). The CDR3 consists of 15 residues. V dropped 4 bases and J dropped 2 bases, with 14 bases sitting between them. The germline CDR1 and CDR2 sequences are MGHRA and YSYEKL. CDR3 in amino acids: CASSPTGSFNTEAFF. In DNA form, the CDR3 reads TGCGCCAGCAGCCCAACAGGGTCTTTTAACACTGAAGCTTTCTTT.

The chain joins TRBV6-5 to TRBJ2-7; TRBD1 might be the D (5 bases). The ends were cut back, 2 bases at V and 7 bases at J, with 15 bases in the middle. CDR1 is MNHEY, CDR2 SVGAGI, per germline. This CDR3 is built from 14 residues. The CDR3 nucleotides are TGTGCCAGCAGTTACATAAGGGGTGCTTTTGAGCAGTACTTC. It specifies CASSYIRGAFEQYF.